The next 29 T cell receptor beta chains were all read from a single sample in a study of coeliac disease. Sequenced by immunoSEQ multiplex PCR; TCRdb stores in-frame clones only, minus some. The table lists roughly 4,600 clones, 65% to 80% of them singletons, with 5.1% in the top ten. Sequenced input: lamina propria lymphocytes from the gut. These receptors all come from a woman between 18 and 29 years old with active celiac disease.

CDR3 nucleotides: TGTGCCAGCAGTTACAGCGGGGGGATATATGGCTACACCTTC. This codes for CASSYSGGIYGYTF. The chain carries TRBV6-5 and TRBJ1-2; D perhaps matches TRBD1 (5 bases). This CDR3 is built from 14 residues. The germline gives CDR1 MNHEY, CDR2 SVGAGI. V dropped 2 bases and J dropped 5 bases, with 12 bases sitting between them.

J is TRBJ2-2 and V is TRBV7-3; 8 bases line up with TRBD1. After removal of 0 bases from V and 5 bases from J, the junction contained 5 bases not matched to a gene. There are 16 residues in the CDR3. From germline, CDR1 is SGHTA and CDR2 FQGTGA. CDR3 bases: TGTGCCAGCAGCTTAACGTCAGGACAGGGAACCGGGGAGCTGTTTTTT. Amino acids: CASSLTSGQGTGELFF. The whole variable domain, filled in from reference TRBV7-3 and TRBJ2-2, reads GAGVSQTPSNKVTEKGKYVELRCDPISGHTALYWYRQSLGQGPEFLIYFQGTGAADDSGLPNDRFFAVRPEGSVSTLKIQRTERGDSAVYLCASSLTSGQGTGELFFGEGSRLTVL.

In the case of this clone: At one of its ends the junction is not consistent with the germline gene, which may arise from a read error. The V and J genes are TRBV7-6 and TRBJ1-6; D call uncertain. Germline V gene data show CDR1 as SGHVS and CDR2 as FNYEAQ. This CDR3 comprises 16 residues. The CDR3 DNA reads as TGTGTCAGCAGCCTTTCTGGGAGCTCCTATAATTCACCCCTCCACTTT. Protein: CVSSLSGSSYNSPLHF.

CDR3 bases: TGTGCCACTGTACAGGGGAGCTCCTACAATGAGCAGTTCTTC. It yields the protein CATVQGSSYNEQFF. The chain uses TRBV2 and TRBJ2-1; 7 nucleotides line up with TRBD1. Trimming took 10 bases from V and 0 from J; bases not matched to a gene: 6. CDR1 is SNHLY, CDR2 FYNNEI, per germline. The CDR3 length is 14 residues.

The rearrangement links TRBV4-2 to TRBJ2-2; 7 positions match TRBD2. CDR1 and CDR2 (germline): LGHNA, YNFKEQ. V lost 1 base to trimming and J lost 1 base; unmatched junction nucleotides: 3. The CDR3 is made up of 16 amino acids. The CDR3, as DNA: TGTGCCAGCAGCCAAGGCGCGGGAGTGAACACCGGGGAGCTGTTTTTT. As protein: CASSQGAGVNTGELFF.

J is TRBJ1-2 and V is TRBV2; weak D call: TRBD1 (6 bases). V lost 3 bases and J 5 bases, leaving 13 bases between the germline ends. Per the germline V gene, CDR1 is SNHLY and CDR2 is FYNNEI. The CDR3 sequence is 14 residues long. The CDR3 DNA reads TGTGCCAGCAGTGATCAACCCACAGGGTATGGCTACACCTTC. Amino acids: CASSDQPTGYGYTF.

The rearrangement links TRBV5-4 to TRBJ2-3; 9 nucleotides agree with TRBD1. Germline lookup yields CDR1 SGHNT and CDR2 YYREEE (reference sequence). The CDR3 has 14 residues. V was pared by 4 bases and J by 3 bases, with 3 bases of the junction left unmatched. Here the CDR3 reads CASSPDRGTDTQYF. For the CDR3, the DNA is TGTGCCAGCAGCCCCGACAGGGGGACAGATACGCAGTATTTT.

This chain uses TRBV11-3 with TRBJ2-4; the match to TRBD2 covers 16 bases. The CDR3 loop spans 16 amino acids. V shed 5 bases, J shed 7 bases, and the junction held 5 bases outside the gene matches. Per the germline V gene, CDR1 is SGHNT and CDR2 is YENEEA. The DNA for the CDR3 is TGTGCCAGCAGCCCGGGACTAGCGGGGGGGTTGAACATTCAGTACTTC. This translates into CASSPGLAGGLNIQYF.

The chain employs TRBV7-8 and TRBJ1-5; 7 nucleotides agree with TRBD1. Looked up from germline, CDR1 is SGHVS and CDR2 is FQNEAQ. Trimming at V came to 5 bases and at J to 5 bases, leaving 9 bases not matched to a gene. This CDR3 spans 15 amino acids. CDR3 bases: TGTGCCAGCAGCCCTAGTACAGGGGCTCATCAGCCCCAGCATTTT. Its protein is CASSPSTGAHQPQHF.

This clone has a single count. The chain is built from TRBV6-1 and TRBJ2-5; D not certain. TRBJ2-7 explains the end of the DNA better; the J call may be wrong. Germline values: CDR1 MNHNS, CDR2 SASEGT. This CDR3 is built from 14 residues. In DNA, the CDR3 is TGTGCCAGCAGAGAGACGGCCGAAGACTACGAGCAGTACTTC. Translating it yields CASRETAEDYEQYF.

The rearrangement joins TRBV20-1 to TRBJ2-3; D not resolved. Germline CDR1 and CDR2: DFQATT and SNEGSKA (reference sequence). The CDR3 has 11 amino acids. V lost 5 bases and J 4 bases, leaving 7 bases between the germline ends. The CDR3 region is CSAPSADTQYF. DNA of the CDR3: TGCAGTGCTCCCTCGGCAGATACGCAGTATTTT.

Details on this clone: Its ends do not fully match the called genes, so a read error is possible. The chain joins TRBV7-7 to TRBJ2-2, with 7 bases identical to TRBD1. Germline lookup yields CDR1 SSHAT and CDR2 FNYEAQ (reference sequence). This CDR3 comprises 14 residues. The CDR3 DNA reads TGTGCTAGCAGCTTAGGGGACAGTGGCGGGGAGCTGTTTTTT. Its protein is CASSLGDSGGELFF.

The chain uses TRBV7-9 and TRBJ2-2; no reliable D call. This CDR3 has 14 residues. V lost 3 bases and J lost 4, with 9 bases in between. Germline V gene lookup returns CDR1 SEHNR and CDR2 FQNEAQ (reference sequence). CDR3 coding DNA: TGTGCCAGCAGCTTGGCCACGGGCACCGGGGAGCTGTTTTTT. Translation gives CASSLATGTGELFF.

The rearrangement uses TRBV5-1 and TRBJ1-2; tentative D call: TRBD1 (6 bases). Germline V gene data show CDR1 as SGHRS and CDR2 as YFSETQ. The V gene lost 6 bases and the J gene lost 0 bases, with 9 bases spanning the gap. The CDR3 has 13 amino acids. Here the CDR3 DNA reads TGCGCCAGCACAGGGGCAGCTAACTATGGCTACACCTTC. This encodes CASTGAANYGYTF.

This chain uses TRBV29-1 with TRBJ1-3; a possible D gene is TRBD1 (6 bases). The germline V gene has CDR1 SQVTM and CDR2 ANQGSEA. With 5 bases removed from V and 2 bases from J, the gap between germline ends came to 13 bases. CDR3 length: 14 amino acids. The CDR3 DNA reads TGCAGCGTTATAGCAGGGGACGCTGGAAACACCATATATTTT. This sequence encodes CSVIAGDAGNTIYF.

This clone was seen only once. The chain recombines TRBV11-2 with TRBJ2-2; no firm D call. Trimming removed 5 bases from V and 3 bases from J, with 16 bases in between. Germline lookup yields CDR1 SGHAT and CDR2 FQNNGV. There are 16 residues in the CDR3. In DNA, the CDR3 is TGTGCCAGCAGCCCGAAGTCACTTCTGGACACCGGGGAGCTGTTTTTT. As protein: CASSPKSLLDTGELFF.

The chain couples TRBV7-9 to TRBJ2-3; 15 bases are a match to TRBD2. The CDR3 is 18 residues long. Germline V gene lookup returns CDR1 SEHNR and CDR2 FQNEAQ (reference sequence). The junction had 12 bases not matched to a gene; V was cut back by 5 bases and J by 6 bases. Here the CDR3 DNA reads TGTGCCAGCAGCCCTTGGGGGACTAGCGGGGGGCCGGAGGATACGCAGTATTTT. Translating gives CASSPWGTSGGPEDTQYF.

V is TRBV7-3 and J is TRBJ1-3; a weak D match, TRBD1 (6 bases). The ends were cut back, 2 bases at V and 4 bases at J, with 15 bases in the middle. Germline CDR1 reads SGHTA; CDR2 reads FQGTGA. This CDR3 contains 16 residues. In nucleotides, the CDR3 is TGTGCCAGCAGCTTATCAGGGGCTATTGCGGGAAACACCATATATTTT. This sequence encodes CASSLSGAIAGNTIYF. The full variable domain, with the rest looked up from reference TRBV7-3 and TRBJ1-3, is GAGVSQTPSNKVTEKGKYVELRCDPISGHTALYWYRQSLGQGPEFLIYFQGTGAADDSGLPNDRFFAVRPEGSVSTLKIQRTERGDSAVYLCASSLSGAIAGNTIYFGEGSWLTVV.

The chain carries TRBV6-4 and TRBJ2-1; TRBD2 agrees at 15 bases. CDR3 length equals 15 residues. The ends lost 8 bases at V and 9 bases at J; junction bases unmatched: 8. Germline-derived CDR1 and CDR2 are MRHNA and SNTAGT. The CDR3 here is CASSRTSGGEGEQFF. The CDR3 nucleotides read TGTGCCAGCTCCCGGACTAGCGGGGGGGAAGGTGAGCAGTTCTTC.

J is TRBJ2-7 and V is TRBV19; TRBD1 matches at 8 bases. Germline lookup yields CDR1 LNHDA and CDR2 SQIVND (reference sequence). CDR3 size: 13 residues. V lost 4 bases, J lost 4 bases, and 3 bases stayed unmatched. CDR3 loop: CASSKGQGYEQYF. The DNA for the CDR3 is TGTGCCAGTAGTAAAGGACAGGGTTACGAGCAGTACTTC. The full variable domain, its missing parts supplied by reference TRBV19 and TRBJ2-7, is DGGITQSPKYLFRKEGQNVTLSCEQNLNHDAMYWYRQDPGQGLRLIYYSQIVNDFQKGDIAEGYSVSREKKESFPLTVTSAQKNPTAFYLCASSKGQGYEQYFGPGTRLTVT.

V and J are TRBV11-2 and TRBJ2-3, with D tentatively TRBD2 (6 bases). V shed 1 base and J shed 4 bases, with 6 bases lying between them. The CDR3 runs to 13 residues. Germline V CDR1 and CDR2: SGHAT, FQNNGV. The CDR3, as DNA: TGTGCCAGCAGCTTAGGACTAGCAGATACGCAGTATTTT. Amino acids: CASSLGLADTQYF.

The chain recombines TRBV19 with TRBJ2-7; unclear D gene. This CDR3 has 16 amino acids. The V end was cut by 0 bases, the J end by 0 bases, with 12 bases between. Germline V gene sequence: CDR1 LNHDA, CDR2 SQIVND (reference sequence). DNA of the CDR3: TGTGCCAGTAGTATAGATCTCCGTAGGAGCTCCTACGAGCAGTACTTC. Its translation: CASSIDLRRSSYEQYF.

The genes are TRBV30 and TRBJ2-3; 8 bases align to TRBD2. After removal of 0 bases from V and 2 bases from J, the junction contained 4 bases not matched to a gene. The CDR3 spans 15 residues. The germline CDR1 and CDR2 sequences are GTSNPN and SVGIG (reference sequence). In DNA, the CDR3 is TGTGCCTGGAGTGTAGGCGGGGGGAACACAGATACGCAGTATTTT. Residues: CAWSVGGGNTDTQYF.

The V call is TRBV5-6, the J call TRBJ2-7; D is perhaps TRBD2 (6 bases). V shed 3 bases and J shed 0 bases, with 16 bases lying between them. The CDR3 runs 16 residues. Germline V gene sequence: CDR1 SGHDT, CDR2 YYEEEE. CDR3 nucleotide sequence: TGTGCCAGCAGCTCAGGAGGGATGACTGCCTCCTACGAGCAGTACTTC. Amino acid sequence: CASSSGGMTASYEQYF.

Only a few counts were recorded for this clone. This chain joins TRBV28 and TRBJ1-5; D call uncertain. The CDR3 covers 14 residues. V lost 3 bases and J 6 bases, leaving 12 bases between the germline ends. Per germline, CDR1 MDHEN and CDR2 SYDVKM. The CDR3 DNA follows: TGTGCCAGCAGTTTTGCGGGGTACCGTCAGCCCCAGCATTTT. The encoded protein is CASSFAGYRQPQHF.

The rearrangement joins TRBV2 to TRBJ2-6; TRBD2 might be the D (5 bases). This CDR3 has 15 amino acids. Germline V gives CDR1 SNHLY, CDR2 FYNNEI. Deletions cut 3 bases from V and 0 bases from J, with 6 bases between. The CDR3 protein is CASSDGVSGANVLTF. The DNA for the CDR3 is TGTGCCAGCAGTGACGGGGTCTCTGGGGCCAACGTCCTGACTTTC.

V is TRBV29-1 and J is TRBJ1-2, with D tentatively TRBD1 (6 bases). This CDR3 is 13 amino acids long. Germline loops: CDR1 SQVTM, CDR2 ANQGSEA. The ends were cut back, 6 bases at V and 0 bases at J, with 11 bases in the middle. CDR3 DNA sequence: TGCAGCGTCCAGGGGCGGGCTAACTATGGCTACACCTTC. Translation gives CSVQGRANYGYTF.

This chain uses TRBV18 with TRBJ2-5; 9 nucleotides agree with TRBD2. CDR1 KGHSH and CDR2 LQKENI come from the germline V gene. CDR3 length: 17 residues. J gave up 1 base and V 3 bases, and 9 bases lay outside the gene matches. The CDR3 sequence: CASSPQKVAGAQETQYF. The CDR3 DNA follows: TGTGCCAGCTCACCCCAGAAGGTAGCGGGGGCCCAAGAGACCCAGTACTTC. Drawing the rest from reference TRBV18 and TRBJ2-5, the complete variable domain is NAGVMQNPRHLVRRRGQEARLRCSPMKGHSHVYWYRQLPEEGLKFMVYLQKENIIDESGMPKERFSAEFPKEGPSILRIQQVVRGDSAAYFCASSPQKVAGAQETQYFGPGTRLLVL.

The chain is built from TRBV9 and TRBJ2-3; the D gene is possibly TRBD2 (5 bases). The CDR3 sequence is 15 residues long. Germline CDR1 reads SGDLS; CDR2 reads YYNGEE. Trimming took 0 bases from V and 2 from J, leaving 10 bases between them. CDR3 nucleotide sequence: TGTGCCAGCAGCGTAGGACCGGGAACCACAGATACGCAGTATTTT. Amino acid sequence: CASSVGPGTTDTQYF.